These 10 T cell receptor beta chains originate from one sample sequenced in a study of early T cells in non-severe SARS-CoV-2 infection. A single record per CDR3 protein comes from TCRdb applying MiXCR to the 5' RACE reads. The repertoire holds 70,000 to 85,000 distinct CDR3 sequences, with approximately 5% as singletons. The sample consisted of whole blood, taken at baseline. The source of these receptors is an adult who was a healthcare worker with PCR-confirmed SARS-CoV-2 infection or an uninfected control (not recorded which).

In its sample, this clonotype was seen many times. This sequence joins TRBV11-2 and TRBJ2-3; D ambiguous. Germline CDR1 SGHAT, CDR2 FQNNGV. This CDR3 is built from 14 residues. Trimming removed 1 base from V and 6 bases from J, with 11 bases in between. The DNA of the CDR3 is TGTGCCAGCAGCTTAGGATTCCGTCCGGATACGCAGTATTTT. The encoded protein is CASSLGFRPDTQYF. Supplemented by reference TRBV11-2 and TRBJ2-3, the full variable domain reads EAGVAQSPRYKIIEKRQSVAFWCNPISGHATLYWYQQILGQGPKLLIQFQNNGVVDDSQLPKDRFSAERLKGVDSTLKIQPAKLEDSAVYLCASSLGFRPDTQYFGPGTRLTVL.

Ten or more counts support this clonotype. An end of the junction differs from the germline gene, which may be a read error. This chain joins TRBV12-3 or TRBV12-4 and TRBJ1-5; perhaps TRBD1 as D (5 bases). The CDR3 runs 15 residues. The CDR3 reads CASRLGTAPRQPQHF. The DNA for the CDR3 is TGTGCCAGCAGGTTAGGGACGGCCCCCAGGCAGCCCCAGCATTTT.

This clonotype occurred a few times. This chain uses TRBV29-1 with TRBJ1-1, with 8 bases identical to TRBD1. CDR1 is SQVTM and CDR2 is ANQGSEA in the germline V gene. This CDR3 has 12 amino acids. Losses at the gene ends were 7 bases for V and 11 bases for J; bases not matched to a gene: 12. Here the CDR3 reads CSAQGALPSAFF. CDR3 DNA sequence: TGCAGCGCTCAGGGGGCATTACCTTCGGCTTTCTTT.

This clonotype came up many times. CDR3 amino acids: CASSQDGTSGELATDTQYF. CDR3 sequence (DNA): TGCGCCAGCAGCCAAGATGGGACTAGCGGGGAGCTAGCCACAGATACGCAGTATTTT. The chain couples TRBV4-1 to TRBJ2-3; 13 bases line up with TRBD2. The V gene's germline CDR1 is MGHRA and CDR2 YSYEKL. The CDR3 is 19 amino acids. Losses at the gene ends were 0 bases for V and 2 bases for J; bases not matched to a gene: 8.

This clonotype occurred a few times. The CDR3 nucleotides are TGTGCCAGCAGCCGTACAGGGAACCCCTCTGGAAACACCATATATTTT. It specifies CASSRTGNPSGNTIYF. The genes are TRBV7-9 and TRBJ1-3, with TRBD1 as a possible D gene (6 bases). The length of the CDR3 is 16 residues. Trimming removed 5 bases at V and 0 bases at J, with 14 bases between. Germline V gene sequence: CDR1 SEHNR, CDR2 FQNEAQ (reference sequence).

The table lists this clonotype with many counts. The gene calls are TRBV20-1 and TRBJ2-7; D possibly corresponds to TRBD2 (6 bases). The CDR3 is 11 amino acids. Germline CDR1 reads DFQATT; CDR2 reads SNEGSKA (reference sequence). The ends were cut back, 3 bases at V and 7 bases at J, with 10 bases in the middle. The CDR3 coding sequence is TGCAGTGCTAGGACTAGAGGGGAGCAGTACTTC. Translation gives CSARTRGEQYF.

The chain has TRBV16 and TRBJ1-1; no reliable D call. Germline loops: CDR1 KGHSY, CDR2 FQNENV. The CDR3 sequence is 13 residues long. The V and J ends lost 0 bases and 4 bases respectively, with 6 bases between them. DNA for the CDR3: TGTGCCAGCAGCCAATCAGGGAGCACTGAAGCTTTCTTT. Encoded protein: CASSQSGSTEAFF.

This clonotype was picked up many times. The chain links TRBV12-3 or TRBV12-4 to TRBJ1-5; weak D call: TRBD1 (6 bases). Between the trimmed V and J ends, which lost 3 bases and 6 bases, there was a span of 15 bases. The CDR3 contains 15 residues. Written as DNA, the CDR3 is TGTGCCAGCAGTTTGGTTGGCCAGGGGAGTCAGCCCCAGCATTTT. Translated, it gives CASSLVGQGSQPQHF.

This clonotype has just a few counts. The J gene is TRBJ2-3, the V gene TRBV6-1; maybe TRBD2 (5 bases). CDR3 length: 21 residues. Trimming pared 2 bases from V and 2 bases from J, leaving 29 bases between. Per germline, CDR1 MNHNS and CDR2 SASEGT. The CDR3 bases are TGTGCCAGCAGTGAACTCGGGGTGGAACGCCGGGCCAGGCGAAACACAGATACGCAGTATTTT. Its protein is CASSELGVERRARRNTDTQYF.

This clonotype was seen only a few times. This rearrangement joins TRBV5-1 to TRBJ2-3; TRBD2 might be the D (6 bases). With 3 bases removed from V and 3 bases from J, the gap between germline ends came to 17 bases. CDR1 and CDR2 from the germline V gene are SGHRS and YFSETQ. The CDR3 runs 16 residues. This CDR3 reads CASSSGTGLLTDTQYF. CDR3 coding DNA: TGCGCCAGCAGCTCCGGGACGGGACTCTTAACAGATACGCAGTATTTT.